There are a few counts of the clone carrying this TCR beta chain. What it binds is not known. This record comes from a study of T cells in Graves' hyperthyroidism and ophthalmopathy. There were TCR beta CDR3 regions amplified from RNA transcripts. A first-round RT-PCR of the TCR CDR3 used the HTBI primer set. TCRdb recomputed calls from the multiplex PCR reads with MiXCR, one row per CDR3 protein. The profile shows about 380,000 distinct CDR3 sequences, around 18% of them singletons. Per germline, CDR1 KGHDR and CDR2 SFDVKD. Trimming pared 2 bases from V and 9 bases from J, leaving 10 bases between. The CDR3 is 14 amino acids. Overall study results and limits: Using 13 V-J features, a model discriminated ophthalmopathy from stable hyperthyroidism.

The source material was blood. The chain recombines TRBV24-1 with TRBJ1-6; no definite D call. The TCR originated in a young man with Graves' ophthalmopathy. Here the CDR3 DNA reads TGTGCCACCAGTGATTCGTCCGGGATTTCACCCCTCCACTTT. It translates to CATSDSSGISPLHF.